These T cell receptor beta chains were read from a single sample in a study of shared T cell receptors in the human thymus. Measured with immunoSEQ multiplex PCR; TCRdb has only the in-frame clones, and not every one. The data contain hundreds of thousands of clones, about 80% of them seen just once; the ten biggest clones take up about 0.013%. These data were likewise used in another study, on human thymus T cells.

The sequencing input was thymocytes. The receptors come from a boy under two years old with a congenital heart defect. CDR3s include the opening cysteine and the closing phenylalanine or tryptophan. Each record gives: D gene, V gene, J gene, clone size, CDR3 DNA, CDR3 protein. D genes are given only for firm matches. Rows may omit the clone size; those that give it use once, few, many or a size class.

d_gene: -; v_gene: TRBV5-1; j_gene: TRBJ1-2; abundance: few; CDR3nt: TGCGCCAGCAGGGGGCGTACTAACTATGGCTACACCTTC; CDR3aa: CASRGRTNYGYTF
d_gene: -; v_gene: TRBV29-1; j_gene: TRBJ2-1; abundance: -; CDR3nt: TGCAGCGCCCGTGGACAGCCCAATGAGCAGTTCTTC; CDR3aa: CSARGQPNEQFF
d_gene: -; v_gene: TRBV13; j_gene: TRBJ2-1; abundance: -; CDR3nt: TGTGCCAGCACCCTTCCTTCGGACTTTGAGCAGTTCTTC; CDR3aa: CASTLPSDFEQFF
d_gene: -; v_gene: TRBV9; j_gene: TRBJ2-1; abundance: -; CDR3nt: TGTGCCAGCAGCGCCGTGGGGGGGAGACAGGGGTACAATGAGCAGTTCTTC; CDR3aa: CASSAVGGRQGYNEQFF
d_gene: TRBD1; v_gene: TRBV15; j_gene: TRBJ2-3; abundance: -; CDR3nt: TGTGCCACCAGCAGGGCCCGGACAGGGAAGAGAGATACGCAGTATTTT; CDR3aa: CATSRARTGKRDTQYF
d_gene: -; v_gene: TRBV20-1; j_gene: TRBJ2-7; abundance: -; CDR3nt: TGCAGTGCCCCACAGAGGGCAAAGCAGTACTTC; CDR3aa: CSAPQRAKQYF
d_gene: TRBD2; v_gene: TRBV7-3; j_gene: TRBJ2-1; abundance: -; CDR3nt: TGTGCCAGCAGCTCCGGTAGCGGGAGGGGATCCTACAATGAGCAGTTCTTC; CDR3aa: CASSSGSGRGSYNEQFF
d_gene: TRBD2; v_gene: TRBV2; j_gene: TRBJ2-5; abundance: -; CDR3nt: TGTGCCAGCGGGCTAGCGGGATCCCAAGAGACCCAGTACTTC; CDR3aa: CASGLAGSQETQYF
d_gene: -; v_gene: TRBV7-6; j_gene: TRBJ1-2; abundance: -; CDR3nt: TGTGCCAGCAGCCCGACGGTGGGCCTCTATGGCTACACCTTC; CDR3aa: CASSPTVGLYGYTF
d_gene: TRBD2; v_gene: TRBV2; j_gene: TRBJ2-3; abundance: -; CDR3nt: TGTGCCAGCAGTGAACTCCTAGCGGTTAGAGATACGCAGTATTTT; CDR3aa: CASSELLAVRDTQYF
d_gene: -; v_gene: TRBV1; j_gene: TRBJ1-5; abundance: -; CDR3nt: TGCACCAGCAGCCAAGATCTGGGGAGGGGATCTCAGCCCCAGCATTTT; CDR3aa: CTSSQDLGRGSQPQHF
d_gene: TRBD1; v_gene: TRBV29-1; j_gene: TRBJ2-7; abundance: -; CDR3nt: TGCAGCGTCGATGGACAGGGATCGGCCGAGCAGTACTTC; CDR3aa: CSVDGQGSAEQYF
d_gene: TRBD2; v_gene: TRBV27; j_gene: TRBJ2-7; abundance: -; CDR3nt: TGTGCCAGCAGTGACGGACTAGCGGGAGTGTCCTACGAGCAGTACTTC; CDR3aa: CASSDGLAGVSYEQYF
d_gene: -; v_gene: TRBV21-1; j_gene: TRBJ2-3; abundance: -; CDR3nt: TGTGCCAGCAGCAAAGCCCGTAGGTGGGTGAGCGGGAGTCATTTGTGTCCAGGCACAGATACGCAGTATTTT; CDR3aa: CASSKARRWVSGSHLCPGTDTQYF
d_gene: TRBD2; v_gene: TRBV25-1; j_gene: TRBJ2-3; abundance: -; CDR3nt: TGTGCCAGCAGTGTCAACCCTAGCGGGGAGGGGACAGATACGCAGTATTTT; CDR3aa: CASSVNPSGEGTDTQYF
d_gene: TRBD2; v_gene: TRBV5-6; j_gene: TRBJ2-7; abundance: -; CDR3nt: TGTGCCAGCAGCTTGTTAATAGCGGGAGACCCCTACGAGCAGTACTTC; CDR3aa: CASSLLIAGDPYEQYF
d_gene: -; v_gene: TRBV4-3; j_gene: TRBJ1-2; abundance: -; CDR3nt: TGCGCCAGCAGCCAAGACAGAGGAGACACCTTC; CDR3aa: CASSQDRGDTF
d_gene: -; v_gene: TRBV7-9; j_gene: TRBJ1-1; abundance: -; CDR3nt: TGTGCCAGCAGCCCAGTCCGGGACATCACTGAAGCTTTCTTT; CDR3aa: CASSPVRDITEAFF
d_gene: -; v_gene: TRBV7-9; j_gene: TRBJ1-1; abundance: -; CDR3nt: TGTGCCAGCAGCTCGGGGGGGCGCAACTGGACGGTGAACACTGAAGCTTTCTTT; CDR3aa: CASSSGGRNWTVNTEAFF
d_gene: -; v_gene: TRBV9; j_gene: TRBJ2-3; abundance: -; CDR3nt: TGTGCCAGCAGCGTAGGGAGGAGGGACTTCGGCACAGATACGCAGTATTTT; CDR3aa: CASSVGRRDFGTDTQYF
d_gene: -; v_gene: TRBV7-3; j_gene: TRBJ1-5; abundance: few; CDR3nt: TGTGCCAGCAGCCCTCCCCTCGTAAACAGGGAATTGCCCCAGCATTTT; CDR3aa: CASSPPLVNRELPQHF
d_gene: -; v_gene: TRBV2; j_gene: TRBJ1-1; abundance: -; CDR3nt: TGTGCCAGCAGTGAGGGCAGGGAGGGCACTGAAGCTTTCTTT; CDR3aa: CASSEGREGTEAFF
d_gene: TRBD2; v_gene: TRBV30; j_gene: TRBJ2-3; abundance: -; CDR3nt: TGTGCCTGCCGACTAGCGGGAGGGGTAGATACGCAGTATTTT; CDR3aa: CACRLAGGVDTQYF
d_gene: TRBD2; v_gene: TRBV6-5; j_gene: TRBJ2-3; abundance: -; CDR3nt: TGTGCCAGCAGGCGGGTAGCGGGAGGCACAGATACGCAGTATTTT; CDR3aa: CASRRVAGGTDTQYF
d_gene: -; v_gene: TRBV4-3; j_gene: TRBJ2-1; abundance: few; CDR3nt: TGCGCCAGCAGCCAAGATGTGGGTCTCGGGAGAGATTACAATGAGCAGTTCTTC; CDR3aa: CASSQDVGLGRDYNEQFF
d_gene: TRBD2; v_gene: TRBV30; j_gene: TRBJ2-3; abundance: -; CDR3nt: TGTGCCTGGAGTTCCCGTGATCTAGCGGGAGGCTTCTACACAGATACGCAGTATTTT; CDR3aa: CAWSSRDLAGGFYTDTQYF
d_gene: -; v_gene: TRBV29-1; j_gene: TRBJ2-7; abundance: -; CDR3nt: TGCAGCCCCCTGCGGCGGGACGACTACGAGCAGTACTTC; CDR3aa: CSPLRRDDYEQYF
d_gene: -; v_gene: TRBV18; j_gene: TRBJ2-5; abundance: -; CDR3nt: TGTGCCAGCTCACCACCGGGAGGCAAAGAGACCCAGTACTTC; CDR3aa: CASSPPGGKETQYF
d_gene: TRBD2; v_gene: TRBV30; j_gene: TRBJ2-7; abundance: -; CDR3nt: TGTGCCTGGAGCGGCGGGGGGGTCTACGAGCAGTACTTC; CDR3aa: CAWSGGGVYEQYF
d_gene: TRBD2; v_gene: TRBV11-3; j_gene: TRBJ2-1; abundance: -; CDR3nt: TGTGCCAGCAGCTCAGCGAAGTGGTATCGGGGCGGGAGGGGTTTGGGGCAGTTCTTC; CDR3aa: CASSSAKWYRGGRGLGQFF
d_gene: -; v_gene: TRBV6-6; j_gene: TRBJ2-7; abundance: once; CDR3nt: TGTGCCAGCAGTTACCGGGACACCAGCTCCTACGAGCAGTACTTC; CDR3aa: CASSYRDTSSYEQYF
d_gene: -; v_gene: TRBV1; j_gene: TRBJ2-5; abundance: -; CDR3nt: TGCACCAGCAGCCGGAGGGGACTAGCGGGAGAAATTTGGGAAGAGACCCAGTACTTC; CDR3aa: CTSSRRGLAGEIWEETQYF
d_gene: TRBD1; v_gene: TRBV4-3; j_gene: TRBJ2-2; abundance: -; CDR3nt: TGCGCCAGCAGCCAATCGCCACAGGGGGCGCCCGGGGAGCTGTTTTTT; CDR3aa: CASSQSPQGAPGELFF
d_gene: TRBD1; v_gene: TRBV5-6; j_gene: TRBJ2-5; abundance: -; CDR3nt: TGTGCCAGCAGTCAATCGGGACAGGGGGCTAATTGGAACTTC; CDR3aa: CASSQSGQGANWNF
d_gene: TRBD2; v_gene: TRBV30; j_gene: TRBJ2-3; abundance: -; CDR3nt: TGTGCCTGGAGTCCTCCGACTAGCGGGAGGGGCACAGATACGCAGTATTTT; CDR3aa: CAWSPPTSGRGTDTQYF
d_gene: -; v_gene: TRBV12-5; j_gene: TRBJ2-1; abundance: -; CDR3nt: TGTGCTAGTGGTTTGCCGTTGGACAGAAACAATGAGCAGTTCTTC; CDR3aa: CASGLPLDRNNEQFF
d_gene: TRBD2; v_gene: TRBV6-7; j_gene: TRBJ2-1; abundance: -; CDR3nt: TGTGCCAGCCCGCGCGGGAGGCATCATGAGCAGTTCTTC; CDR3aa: CASPRGRHHEQFF
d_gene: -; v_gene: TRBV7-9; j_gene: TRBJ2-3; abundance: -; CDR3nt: TGTGCCAGCAGCAGGGACTGGGGCACAGATACGCAGTATTTT; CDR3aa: CASSRDWGTDTQYF
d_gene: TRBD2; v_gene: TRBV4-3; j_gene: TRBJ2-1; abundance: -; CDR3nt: TGCGCCAGCAGCCAAAACGCTAGCGGGAGCCCCAATGAGCAGTTCTTC; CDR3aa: CASSQNASGSPNEQFF
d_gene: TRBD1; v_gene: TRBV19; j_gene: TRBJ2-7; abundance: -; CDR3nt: TGTGCCAGTAGAACCCGAGGCAGGGGGCCCTACGAGCAGTACTTC; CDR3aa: CASRTRGRGPYEQYF
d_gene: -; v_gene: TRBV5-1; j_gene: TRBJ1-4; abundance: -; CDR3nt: TGCGCCAGCAGCTTAAGACTCCCCGGGGATGGAAAGCTGTTTTTT; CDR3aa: CASSLRLPGDGKLFF
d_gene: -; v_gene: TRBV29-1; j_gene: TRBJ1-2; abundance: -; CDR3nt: TGCAGCGTTCCAACCGGACAGTTCACCTATGGCTACGCCTTC; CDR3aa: CSVPTGQFTYGYAF
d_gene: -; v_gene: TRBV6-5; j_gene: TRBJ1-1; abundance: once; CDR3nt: TGTGCCAGCGCCGTAGGGGCCGGGACTGAAGCTTTCTTT; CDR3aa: CASAVGAGTEAFF
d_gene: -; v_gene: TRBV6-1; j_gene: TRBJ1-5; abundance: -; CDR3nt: TGTGCCGCCGCGTGGCCCCAGCATTTT; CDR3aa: CAAAWPQHF
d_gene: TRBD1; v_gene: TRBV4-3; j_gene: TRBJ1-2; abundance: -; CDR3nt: TGCGCCAGCAGCCAAGGGACAGGGGGCGGTTACGGCTACACCTTC; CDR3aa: CASSQGTGGGYGYTF
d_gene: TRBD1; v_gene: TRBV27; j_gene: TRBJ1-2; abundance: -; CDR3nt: TGTGCCAGCAGTTCGAAGGGGGCTGATGGCTACACCTTC; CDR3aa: CASSSKGADGYTF
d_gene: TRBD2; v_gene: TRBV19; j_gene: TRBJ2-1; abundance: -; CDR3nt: TGTGCCAGTAGGTGGGTAAGGAGCGGGGCATCCAATGAGCAGTTCTTC; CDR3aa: CASRWVRSGASNEQFF
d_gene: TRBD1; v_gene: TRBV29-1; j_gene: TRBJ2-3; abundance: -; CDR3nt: TGCAGCGCTCTCCGCCGGGACAGGGCCCTTGGGGGTACGCAGTATTTT; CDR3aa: CSALRRDRALGGTQYF
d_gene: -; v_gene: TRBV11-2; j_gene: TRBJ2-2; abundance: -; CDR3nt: TGTGCCAGCAGGCCCACTACCAGCACCGGGGAGCTGTTTTTT; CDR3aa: CASRPTTSTGELFF
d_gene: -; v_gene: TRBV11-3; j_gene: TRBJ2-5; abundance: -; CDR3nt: TGTGCCAGCAGCTTACGCGGACAAGAGACCCAGTACTTC; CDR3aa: CASSLRGQETQYF
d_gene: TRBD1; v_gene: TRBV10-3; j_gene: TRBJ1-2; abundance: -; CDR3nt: TGTGCCATCAGTGATGACCCCCGAGACAGGGGGCGAACCTCGAAGGGCTACACCTTC; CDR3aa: CAISDDPRDRGRTSKGYTF
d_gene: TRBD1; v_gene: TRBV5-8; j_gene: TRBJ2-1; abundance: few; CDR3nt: TGTGCCAGCAGCCAGGGACAGGGGATCTATGAGCAGTTCTTC; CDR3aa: CASSQGQGIYEQFF
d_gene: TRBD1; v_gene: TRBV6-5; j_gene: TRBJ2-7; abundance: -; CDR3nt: TGTGCCAGCAGCTTGGGACAGAATCCCCACTACGAGCAGTACTTC; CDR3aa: CASSLGQNPHYEQYF
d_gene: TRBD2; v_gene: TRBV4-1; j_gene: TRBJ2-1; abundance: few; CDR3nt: TGCGCCAGCAGCCCAGCGGGGGGGGATGAGCAGTTCTTC; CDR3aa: CASSPAGGDEQFF